This TCR beta chain came from a study of shared clonotypes between healthy human individuals. In the study overall: Used for every donor were three CD4 naive, three CD4 memory, two CD8 naive and one CD8 memory plate. General study results and limits: Sampling involved blood alone; tissue repertoires likely differ. Some clonotypes were shared by all four sorted-subset donors, while others were not shared. The non-shared ones had lower generation probabilities than the shared ones.

Naive CD8 isolation took CD45RO-negative cells positively selected for CCR7 and excluded terminally differentiated effector memory CD45RA+ cells. Splitting of each subset's genomic DNA was done evenly across several immunoSEQ plates. Generated by immunoSEQ multiplex PCR, the TCRdb table keeps only in-frame clones and is missing some. The sample holds hundreds of thousands of clones, around 96% seen once. Turning to this clone: Its target is not known.

Germline CDR1 is SNHLY and CDR2 is FYNNEI. The CDR3 has 12 residues. With 3 bases removed from V and 8 bases from J, the gap between germline ends came to 10 bases. Sequencing was done on a sample of naive CD8+ T cells sorted from blood. The TCR originated in a woman aged 25 to 45 in good health. The chain recombines TRBV2 with TRBJ1-2, with D possibly TRBD1 on 5 matching bases. In DNA form, the CDR3 reads TGTGCCAGCAGTGAGCAGGGCGGCGGCTACACCTTC. Translated: CASSEQGGGYTF.